Listed below are T cell receptor beta chains from one sample, sequenced in a study of spatial heterogeneity in lung cancer. TCRdb redid the calling of the 5' RACE reads with MiXCR, one entry per CDR3 protein. The table includes about 7,000 distinct CDR3 sequences, 18% detected once. The source material was lung tumor tissue, sampled at surgery. These receptors came from a female donor with early-stage non-small cell lung cancer. Each CDR3 is given with its conserved first and last residue. The order of the fields is CDR3 protein, CDR3 DNA, D gene, J gene, clone size, V gene. A D gene is named only where the DNA matches it firmly. Clone size is given for some rows only: seen once, a few or many times, or a class if the clone is expanded.

CDR3 protein: CASSLYRGPDTQYF; CDR3 DNA: TGTGCCAGCAGCTTATACAGGGGCCCAGATACGCAGTATTTT; D gene: TRBD1; J gene: TRBJ2-3; clone size: medium-sized; V gene: TRBV7-2
CDR3 protein: CASSYGGNLYNEQFF; CDR3 DNA: TGTGCCAGCTCATACGGGGGGAATCTCTACAATGAGCAGTTCTTC; D gene: TRBD2; J gene: TRBJ2-1; clone size: medium-sized; V gene: TRBV18
CDR3 protein: CSAAVAANTGELFF; CDR3 DNA: TGCAGTGCCGCCGTTGCAGCGAACACCGGGGAGCTGTTTTTT; D gene: -; J gene: TRBJ2-2; clone size: few; V gene: TRBV20-1
CDR3 protein: CASSLGGEETQYF; CDR3 DNA: TGCGCCAGCAGTCTGGGGGGCGAAGAGACCCAGTACTTC; D gene: -; J gene: TRBJ2-5; clone size: medium-sized; V gene: TRBV5-1
CDR3 protein: CSAPGTQRGTDTQYF; CDR3 DNA: TGCAGTGCTCCCGGGACCCAGAGGGGCACAGATACGCAGTATTTT; D gene: -; J gene: TRBJ2-3; clone size: -; V gene: TRBV20-1
CDR3 protein: CASSLAGQGETQYF; CDR3 DNA: TGCGCCAGCAGCTTGGCCGGGCAGGGTGAGACCCAGTACTTC; D gene: -; J gene: TRBJ2-5; clone size: -; V gene: TRBV5-1
CDR3 protein: CASSSDPADTQYF; CDR3 DNA: TGTGCCAGCAGTTCTGACCCAGCAGATACGCAGTATTTT; D gene: -; J gene: TRBJ2-3; clone size: -; V gene: TRBV7-3
CDR3 protein: CASSLEAPRGVSYGYTF; CDR3 DNA: TGCGCCAGCAGCTTGGAAGCACCCCGCGGGGTTAGCTATGGCTACACCTTC; D gene: -; J gene: TRBJ1-2; clone size: -; V gene: TRBV5-1
CDR3 protein: CASSFGQGDPQHF; CDR3 DNA: TGCGCCAGCAGCTTTGGACAGGGTGATCCCCAGCATTTT; D gene: TRBD1; J gene: TRBJ1-5; clone size: medium-sized; V gene: TRBV5-1
CDR3 protein: CASSLVGVATDTQYF; CDR3 DNA: TGTGCCAGCAGTTTAGTTGGGGTAGCTACAGATACGCAGTATTTT; D gene: -; J gene: TRBJ2-3; clone size: few; V gene: TRBV27
CDR3 protein: CASDGDSSYNEQFF; CDR3 DNA: TGTGCCAGCGACGGGGACAGTTCCTACAATGAGCAGTTCTTC; D gene: TRBD1; J gene: TRBJ2-1; clone size: few; V gene: TRBV7-2
CDR3 protein: CASSLRHQETQYF; CDR3 DNA: TGTGCCAGCAGTTTGAGGCACCAAGAGACCCAGTACTTC; D gene: -; J gene: TRBJ2-5; clone size: few; V gene: TRBV12-3/TRBV12-4
CDR3 protein: CASSLFRGAHEQYF; CDR3 DNA: TGTGCCAGCAGTTTGTTCAGGGGTGCCCACGAGCAGTACTTC; D gene: -; J gene: TRBJ2-7; clone size: medium-sized; V gene: TRBV6-5
CDR3 protein: CASSLYMGQASSGANVLTF; CDR3 DNA: TGTGCCAGCAGTTTATACATGGGACAGGCAAGCTCTGGGGCCAACGTCCTGACTTTC; D gene: TRBD1; J gene: TRBJ2-6; clone size: medium-sized; V gene: TRBV27
CDR3 protein: CASSRDSNSPLHF; CDR3 DNA: TGTGCCAGCAGCCGGGACAGCAATTCACCCCTCCACTTT; D gene: TRBD1; J gene: TRBJ1-6; clone size: few; V gene: TRBV28
CDR3 protein: CASLGRGAGQPQHF; CDR3 DNA: TGCGCCAGCTTAGGGAGGGGCGCAGGGCAGCCCCAGCATTTT; D gene: -; J gene: TRBJ1-5; clone size: medium-sized; V gene: TRBV10-1
CDR3 protein: CSAPGVETQYF; CDR3 DNA: TGCAGTGCCCCTGGCGTCGAGACCCAGTACTTC; D gene: -; J gene: TRBJ2-5; clone size: medium-sized; V gene: TRBV20-1
CDR3 protein: CASSVGSGALPEAFF; CDR3 DNA: TGTGCCAGCAGCGTAGGATCGGGGGCGCTCCCTGAAGCTTTCTTT; D gene: -; J gene: TRBJ1-1; clone size: -; V gene: TRBV9
CDR3 protein: CAGGGATDTQYF; CDR3 DNA: TGTGCCGGCGGGGGTGCCACAGATACGCAGTATTTT; D gene: TRBD2; J gene: TRBJ2-3; clone size: -; V gene: TRBV2
CDR3 protein: CASSLQGSSQPQHF; CDR3 DNA: TGTGCCAGCAGCCTCCAGGGAAGTAGTCAGCCCCAGCATTTT; D gene: -; J gene: TRBJ1-5; clone size: -; V gene: TRBV7-2
CDR3 protein: CAIGRTGVKETQYF; CDR3 DNA: TGTGCCATCGGAAGAACGGGGGTTAAAGAGACCCAGTACTTC; D gene: -; J gene: TRBJ2-5; clone size: -; V gene: TRBV10-3
CDR3 protein: CASSAGPLRTTGELFF; CDR3 DNA: TGTGCCAGCAGCGCAGGGCCCCTTAGGACCACCGGGGAGCTGTTTTTT; D gene: -; J gene: TRBJ2-2; clone size: few; V gene: TRBV6-1
CDR3 protein: CASSPTSGGAFNEQFF; CDR3 DNA: TGCGCCAGCAGCCCCACTAGCGGGGGGGCCTTTAATGAGCAGTTCTTC; D gene: TRBD2; J gene: TRBJ2-1; clone size: few; V gene: TRBV10-2
CDR3 protein: CSAPSSYNEQFF; CDR3 DNA: TGCAGTGCGCCGAGCTCCTACAATGAGCAGTTCTTC; D gene: -; J gene: TRBJ2-1; clone size: -; V gene: TRBV20-1
CDR3 protein: CSAPTLGTGRNSPLHF; CDR3 DNA: TGCAGTGCTCCAACCCTCGGGACAGGGCGAAATTCACCCCTCCACTTT; D gene: TRBD1; J gene: TRBJ1-6; clone size: medium-sized; V gene: TRBV20-1
CDR3 protein: CASSLALQGSQHF; CDR3 DNA: TGTGCCAGCAGCTTAGCGCTACAAGGGTCCCAGCATTTT; D gene: -; J gene: TRBJ1-5; clone size: medium-sized; V gene: TRBV7-2
CDR3 protein: CASSLAGVGSPLHF; CDR3 DNA: TGCGCCAGCAGCTTGGCAGGGGTCGGATCACCCCTCCACTTT; D gene: -; J gene: TRBJ1-6; clone size: few; V gene: TRBV5-1
CDR3 protein: CASSYPTGTSRILQETQYF; CDR3 DNA: TGTGCCAGCAGTTACCCTACCGGGACTAGCCGGATACTCCAAGAGACCCAGTACTTC; D gene: TRBD2; J gene: TRBJ2-5; clone size: few; V gene: TRBV6-2/TRBV6-3
CDR3 protein: CASRRQGDLQPQHF; CDR3 DNA: TGTGCCAGCAGGCGACAGGGGGATCTTCAGCCCCAGCATTTT; D gene: TRBD1; J gene: TRBJ1-5; clone size: -; V gene: TRBV12-3/TRBV12-4
CDR3 protein: CAISGPNEQFF; CDR3 DNA: TGTGCCATCAGTGGGCCCAATGAGCAGTTCTTC; D gene: -; J gene: TRBJ2-1; clone size: -; V gene: TRBV10-3
CDR3 protein: CASSQGPSSGANVLTF; CDR3 DNA: TGCGCCAGCAGCCAGGGGCCTAGCTCTGGGGCCAACGTCTTGACTTTC; D gene: -; J gene: TRBJ2-6; clone size: -; V gene: TRBV5-1
CDR3 protein: CASSTIRTGLGSYNEQFF; CDR3 DNA: TGCGCCAGCAGCACCATCCGGACCGGCTTGGGCTCCTACAATGAGCAGTTCTTC; D gene: -; J gene: TRBJ2-1; clone size: medium-sized; V gene: TRBV5-1
CDR3 protein: CASSLALGEQYF; CDR3 DNA: TGTGCCAGCAGCTTAGCCCTCGGTGAGCAGTACTTC; D gene: -; J gene: TRBJ2-7; clone size: medium-sized; V gene: TRBV7-6
CDR3 protein: CASSLRGWGPEDNSPLHF; CDR3 DNA: TGTGCCAGCAGCTTACGGGGCTGGGGGCCGGAGGATAATTCACCCCTCCACTTT; D gene: -; J gene: TRBJ1-6; clone size: few; V gene: TRBV7-3
CDR3 protein: CSAVAGYEQYF; CDR3 DNA: TGCAGTGCCGTAGCGGGATACGAGCAGTACTTC; D gene: TRBD2; J gene: TRBJ2-7; clone size: -; V gene: TRBV20-1
CDR3 protein: CASSRQGVGTEAFF; CDR3 DNA: TGCGCCAGCAGCCGACAGGGGGTAGGAACTGAAGCTTTCTTT; D gene: TRBD1; J gene: TRBJ1-1; clone size: medium-sized; V gene: TRBV5-1
CDR3 protein: CSAKGGYNEQFF; CDR3 DNA: TGCAGTGCTAAAGGGGGCTACAATGAGCAGTTCTTC; D gene: -; J gene: TRBJ2-1; clone size: few; V gene: TRBV20-1
CDR3 protein: CASSQPGTGGPYNEQFF; CDR3 DNA: TGTGCCAGCAGCCAACCTGGGACGGGGGGGCCTTACAATGAGCAGTTCTTC; D gene: TRBD2; J gene: TRBJ2-1; clone size: -; V gene: TRBV4-2
CDR3 protein: CASSPDRGVYNEQFF; CDR3 DNA: TGTGCCAGCAGCCCCGACAGGGGGGTTTACAATGAGCAGTTCTTC; D gene: TRBD1; J gene: TRBJ2-1; clone size: -; V gene: TRBV7-2
CDR3 protein: CASGLLPGQALEGSYEQYF; CDR3 DNA: TGTGCTAGTGGTTTGCTACCGGGACAGGCCCTAGAGGGCTCCTACGAGCAGTACTTC; D gene: TRBD1; J gene: TRBJ2-7; clone size: -; V gene: TRBV12-5
CDR3 protein: CSARDPRRWEAFF; CDR3 DNA: TGCAGTGCTAGAGATCCTAGAAGGTGGGAAGCTTTCTTT; D gene: -; J gene: TRBJ1-1; clone size: few; V gene: TRBV20-1
CDR3 protein: CSYRTGRNTEAFF; CDR3 DNA: TGCAGTTACCGAACAGGGCGGAACACTGAAGCTTTCTTT; D gene: -; J gene: TRBJ1-1; clone size: -; V gene: TRBV29-1
CDR3 protein: CSAWTENYGYTF; CDR3 DNA: TGCAGTGCTTGGACGGAGAATTATGGCTACACCTTC; D gene: -; J gene: TRBJ1-2; clone size: -; V gene: TRBV20-1
CDR3 protein: CASSPQGLRAPEAFF; CDR3 DNA: TGTGCCAGCAGTCCGCAGGGTTTAAGGGCCCCTGAAGCTTTCTTT; D gene: -; J gene: TRBJ1-1; clone size: -; V gene: TRBV28
CDR3 protein: CASSKIGNYYNEQFF; CDR3 DNA: TGTGCCAGCAGCAAGATAGGGAATTACTACAATGAGCAGTTCTTC; D gene: -; J gene: TRBJ2-1; clone size: -; V gene: TRBV5-6
CDR3 protein: CASRRVPGDSNQPQHF; CDR3 DNA: TGTGCCAGCAGAAGAGTCCCGGGGGATAGCAATCAGCCCCAGCATTTT; D gene: -; J gene: TRBJ1-5; clone size: few; V gene: TRBV6-5
CDR3 protein: CASSLGDSPTDTQYF; CDR3 DNA: TGCGCCAGCAGCTTGGGAGACAGCCCCACAGATACGCAGTATTTT; D gene: -; J gene: TRBJ2-3; clone size: -; V gene: TRBV5-1
CDR3 protein: CASSLELGYGNTIYF; CDR3 DNA: TGCGCCAGCAGCTTGGAGCTGGGTTACGGAAACACCATATATTTT; D gene: -; J gene: TRBJ1-3; clone size: -; V gene: TRBV5-1
CDR3 protein: CATKTSGGHEQYF; CDR3 DNA: TGTGCCACCAAGACTAGCGGGGGCCACGAGCAGTACTTC; D gene: TRBD2; J gene: TRBJ2-7; clone size: -; V gene: TRBV10-3
CDR3 protein: CASSHRDRSNYGYTF; CDR3 DNA: TGTGCCAGCAGCCACCGGGACAGGTCTAACTATGGCTACACCTTC; D gene: TRBD1; J gene: TRBJ1-2; clone size: medium-sized; V gene: TRBV3-1
CDR3 protein: CASRILAGADNEQFF; CDR3 DNA: TGTGCCAGCAGAATTCTAGCGGGGGCTGACAATGAGCAGTTCTTC; D gene: TRBD2; J gene: TRBJ2-1; clone size: few; V gene: TRBV6-5